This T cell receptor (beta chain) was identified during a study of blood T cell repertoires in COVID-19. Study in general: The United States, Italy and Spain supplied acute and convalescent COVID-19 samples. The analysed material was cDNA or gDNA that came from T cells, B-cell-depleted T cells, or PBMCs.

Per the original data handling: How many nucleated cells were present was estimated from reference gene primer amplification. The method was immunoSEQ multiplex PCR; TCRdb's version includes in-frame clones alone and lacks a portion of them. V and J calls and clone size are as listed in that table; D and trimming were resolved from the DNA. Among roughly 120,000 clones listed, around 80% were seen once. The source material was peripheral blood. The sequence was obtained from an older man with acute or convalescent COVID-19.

For the CDR3, the DNA is TGCAGCGTTGTCTTCAGGGGGAACACTGAAGCTTTCTTT. Its protein product is CSVVFRGNTEAFF. The rearrangement links TRBV29-1 to TRBJ1-1; D is possibly TRBD1 (6 bases). Germline V gene data show CDR1 as SQVTM and CDR2 as ANQGSEA. The V end lost 4 bases, the J end lost 1 base, and 10 bases lay between the germline ends. CDR3 length: 13 residues.